This T cell receptor beta chain was documented in a study of blood T cell repertoires in COVID-19. Study as a whole: The cDNA or gDNA used as material had been derived from T cells, B-cell-depleted T cells, or PBMCs.

Sequenced by immunoSEQ multiplex PCR; TCRdb stores in-frame clones only, minus some. In the table there are about 6,000 clones, more than 65% of which are singletons. This clone was seen only a few times. The sequence came from a man in his fifties or sixties with acute or convalescent COVID-19. Material: peripheral blood.

The CDR3 nucleotides read TGTGCCAGCTCGCCAGGGGCGGCTAATGAAAAACTGTTTTTT. Amino acid sequence: CASSPGAANEKLFF. The chain uses TRBV18 and TRBJ1-4; D possibly corresponds to TRBD1 (6 bases). CDR1 is KGHSH and CDR2 is LQKENI in the germline V gene. The CDR3 totals 14 residues. Trimming stripped 6 bases from V and 3 bases from J, with 11 bases between. Full variable domain (remainder filled in from reference TRBV18 and TRBJ1-4): NAGVMQNPRHLVRRRGQEARLRCSPMKGHSHVYWYRQLPEEGLKFMVYLQKENIIDESGMPKERFSAEFPKEGPSILRIQQVVRGDSAAYFCASSPGAANEKLFFGSGTQLSVL.